A single sample gave rise to the 18 T cell receptor beta chains below, sequenced in a study of cytomegalovirus exposure and HLA in healthy donors. Primers for the PCR totalled 60 Vbeta and 13 Jbeta. Sequencing was performed with immunoSEQ multiplex PCR; in TCRdb, only in-frame clones are kept and a portion is missing. The sample includes 130,000 or so clones, around 80% of them seen just once. Sequences were obtained from PBMCs. The source is a woman under 30 in good health and CMV-seronegative.

In its sample, this clone was seen once. The CDR3 coding sequence is TGTGCCAGCAGCTCCCGGACAGGGGGGCGAGCTTTCTTT. This gives the protein CASSSRTGGRAFF. The chain links TRBV5-6 to TRBJ1-1; 10 bases fit TRBD1. Losses at the gene ends were 3 bases for V and 10 bases for J; bases not matched to a gene: 6. This CDR3 spans 13 amino acids. The V gene's germline CDR1 is SGHDT and CDR2 YYEEEE. Together with reference TRBV5-6 and TRBJ1-1, the CDR3 gives the full variable domain: DAGVTQSPTHLIKTRGQQVTLRCSPKSGHDTVSWYQQALGQGPQFIFQYYEEEERQRGNFPDRFSGHQFPNYSSELNVNALLLGDSALYLCASSSRTGGRAFFGQGTRLTVV.

The CDR3 DNA follows: TGCAGCACAAGGGGCGTCGGGAGGCTGACCTACAATGAGCAGTTCTTC. Encoded protein: CSTRGVGRLTYNEQFF. The chain links TRBV29-1 to TRBJ2-1; 7 bases map to TRBD2. V lost 8 bases and J lost 2; bases outside the gene matches: 15. The CDR3 totals 16 residues. The germline V gene encodes CDR1 SQVTM and CDR2 ANQGSEA.

The chain joins TRBV6-6 to TRBJ2-1; TRBD1 agrees at 7 bases. The CDR3 has 12 residues. The germline V gene has CDR1 MNHNY and CDR2 SVGAGI (reference sequence). The chain's CDR3 is CAIGTVDNEQFF. In DNA form, the CDR3 reads TGTGCAATCGGGACAGTTGACAATGAGCAGTTCTTC.

The chain combines TRBV6-5 with TRBJ2-1, with TRBD1 identical over 10 bases. The CDR3 totals 15 residues. From germline, CDR1 is MNHEY and CDR2 SVGAGI. The junction had 8 bases not matched to a gene; V was cut back by 8 bases and J by 4 bases. CDR3 protein: CASESWDRGYNEQFF. DNA of the CDR3: TGTGCCAGCGAGTCGTGGGACAGGGGATACAATGAGCAGTTCTTC.

The CDR3 loop is CASRPDKQNGYTF. The CDR3, as DNA: TGTGCCAGTCGACCCGACAAGCAAAATGGCTACACCTTC. The chain carries TRBV19 and TRBJ1-2; D remains ambiguous. Deletions cut 8 bases from V and 6 bases from J, with 16 bases between. The CDR3 is made up of 13 amino acids. CDR1 is LNHDA and CDR2 is SQIVND in the germline V gene (reference sequence).

The chain combines TRBV20-1 with TRBJ1-3, with D perhaps TRBD1 (6 bases). The CDR3 consists of 11 residues. Germline loops: CDR1 DFQATT, CDR2 SNEGSKA (reference sequence). Trimming pared 2 bases from V and 16 bases from J, leaving 15 bases between. The CDR3 spells CSARNRQAEYF. The CDR3 DNA is TGCAGTGCTAGAAATAGACAGGCAGAGTATTTT.

The genes are TRBV6-5 and TRBJ2-2; 7 positions agree with TRBD1. The CDR3 sequence is 15 residues long. J was trimmed by 4 bases and V by 2 bases; bases with no gene match: 4. Germline CDR1 reads MNHEY; CDR2 reads SVGAGI. The CDR3 reads CASSYRGRGTGELFF. The CDR3, as DNA: TGTGCCAGCAGTTACAGGGGGCGCGGCACCGGGGAGCTGTTTTTT.

V usage is TRBV7-9 and J usage is TRBJ2-2; weak D call: TRBD2 (5 bases). In germline, CDR1 is SEHNR, CDR2 FQNEAQ (reference sequence). This CDR3 region has 18 residues. V gave up 4 bases and J gave up 6 bases, with 24 bases separating them. CDR3 nucleotides: TGTGCCAGCAGCTCCCCTTTGAGGACTCCTGTTCCCTCCGGGGAGCTGTTTTTT. This gives the protein CASSSPLRTPVPSGELFF.

This sequence joins TRBV20-1 and TRBJ2-7; tentative D call: TRBD2 (5 bases). The CDR3 consists of 11 residues. Germline lookup yields CDR1 DFQATT and CDR2 SNEGSKA (reference sequence). Trimming stripped 6 bases from V and 1 base from J, with 7 bases between. In DNA form, the CDR3 reads TGCAGTGCCGAGGGTTCCTACGAGCAGTACTTC. It encodes CSAEGSYEQYF.

The V and J genes are TRBV7-9 and TRBJ1-1; D might be TRBD1 (5 bases). CDR1 is SEHNR and CDR2 is FQNEAQ in the germline V gene (reference sequence). The CDR3 length is 14 residues. V lost 5 bases and J lost 0, with 10 bases in between. CDR3 in amino acids: CASSLKGVNTEAFF. CDR3 bases: TGTGCCAGCAGCCTTAAAGGGGTGAACACTGAAGCTTTCTTT.

This sequence joins TRBV29-1 and TRBJ1-2; possible D gene TRBD1, 5 bases. Germline CDR1 is SQVTM and CDR2 is ANQGSEA. The CDR3 totals 13 residues. Trimming left V 6 bases short and J 11 bases short, with 22 bases between. As DNA, the CDR3 is TGCAGCGTGGATCGGACATCTTCTTCCGGGTACACCTTC. Its translation: CSVDRTSSSGYTF.

V gene TRBV12-5 combines with J gene TRBJ1-5, with 8 bases matching TRBD1. This CDR3 contains 14 residues. Trimming at V came to 3 bases and at J to 6 bases, leaving 4 bases not matched to a gene. Germline loops: CDR1 LGHNT, CDR2 FRNRAP. CDR3 sequence reads: CASGFLQGGQPQHF. The CDR3 DNA is TGTGCTAGTGGTTTTCTACAGGGGGGTCAGCCCCAGCATTTT.

This clone was detected only once. The rearrangement uses TRBV7-9 and TRBJ2-1; the D is unclear. Germline CDR1 and CDR2: SEHNR and FQNEAQ (reference sequence). The ends were cut back, 0 bases at V and 5 bases at J, with 8 bases in the middle. The CDR3 covers 14 residues. The CDR3 DNA sequence: TGTGCCAGCAGCTTAGCGTCCAGGAACAATGAGCAGTTCTTC. Amino acid sequence: CASSLASRNNEQFF.

The chain recombines TRBV5-6 with TRBJ2-7, with D maybe TRBD1 (5 bases). The CDR3 consists of 16 residues. The germline V gene has CDR1 SGHDT and CDR2 YYEEEE. With 0 bases removed from V and 7 bases from J, the gap between germline ends came to 20 bases. DNA of the CDR3: TGTGCCAGCAGCTTGGCAACCGGAACACACAAGGGGGAGCAGTACTTC. Encoded protein: CASSLATGTHKGEQYF. Complete variable domain (other parts from reference TRBV5-6 and TRBJ2-7): DAGVTQSPTHLIKTRGQQVTLRCSPKSGHDTVSWYQQALGQGPQFIFQYYEEEERQRGNFPDRFSGHQFPNYSSELNVNALLLGDSALYLCASSLATGTHKGEQYFGPGTRLTVT.

This clone has only a few counts. The rearrangement links TRBV28 to TRBJ1-4; TRBD1 matches 10 bases. CDR3 length: 15 residues. CDR1 is MDHEN and CDR2 is SYDVKM in the germline V gene. The ends lost 5 bases at V and 7 bases at J; junction bases unmatched: 7. The CDR3 sequence is CASSTPGQGTEKLFF. The DNA for the CDR3 is TGTGCCAGCAGTACACCGGGACAGGGGACTGAAAAACTGTTTTTT.

This clone was picked up one time. One end of the junction fails to match germline, which may point to a read error. Other DNA sequences in this specimen translate into the identical CDR3. The rearrangement uses TRBV30 and TRBJ1-1; tentatively, D is TRBD1 (5 bases). The CDR3 consists of 13 residues. The V gene's germline CDR1 is GTSNPN and CDR2 SVGIG (reference sequence). The CDR3 reads CAWSGQLNTEAFF. The CDR3 nucleotides read TGTGCCTGGAGTGGACAGTTGAATACTGAAGCTTTCTTT.

This chain connects TRBV19 to TRBJ2-1; D possibly corresponds to TRBD2 (5 bases). The CDR3 extends over 15 amino acids. Germline CDR1 LNHDA, CDR2 SQIVND (reference sequence). The V end was cut by 3 bases, the J end by 3 bases, with 12 bases between. CDR3 region: CASSMIALDYNEQFF. CDR3 bases: TGTGCCAGTAGTATGATAGCGCTTGACTACAATGAGCAGTTCTTC.

In nucleotides, the CDR3 is TGTGCCAGCTCAGGGGATGGGGGTTTTTTTGAGGACACTGAAGCTTTCTTT. It yields the protein CASSGDGGFFEDTEAFF. J is TRBJ1-1 and V is TRBV11-2; maybe TRBD1 (6 bases). Germline V gives CDR1 SGHAT, CDR2 FQNNGV. Deletions cut 8 bases from V and 3 bases from J, with 25 bases between. The CDR3 has 17 amino acids.